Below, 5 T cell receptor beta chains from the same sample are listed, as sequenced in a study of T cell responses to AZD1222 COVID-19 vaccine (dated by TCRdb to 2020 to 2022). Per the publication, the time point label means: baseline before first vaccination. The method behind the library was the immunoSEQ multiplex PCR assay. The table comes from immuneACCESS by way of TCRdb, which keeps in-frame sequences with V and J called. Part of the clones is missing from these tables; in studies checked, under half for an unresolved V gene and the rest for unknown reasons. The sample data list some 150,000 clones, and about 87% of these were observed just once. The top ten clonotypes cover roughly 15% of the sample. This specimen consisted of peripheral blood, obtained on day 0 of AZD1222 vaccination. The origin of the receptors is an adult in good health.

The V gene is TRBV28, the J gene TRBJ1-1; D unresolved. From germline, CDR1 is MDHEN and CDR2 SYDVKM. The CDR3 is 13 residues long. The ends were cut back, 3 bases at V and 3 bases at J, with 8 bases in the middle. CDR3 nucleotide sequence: TGTGCCAGCAGTTTTGGTGATTACACTGAAGCTTTCTTT. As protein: CASSFGDYTEAFF.

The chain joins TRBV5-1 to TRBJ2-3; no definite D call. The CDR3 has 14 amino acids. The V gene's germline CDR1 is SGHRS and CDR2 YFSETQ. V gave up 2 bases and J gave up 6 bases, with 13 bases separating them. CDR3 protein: CASSLGQEQDTQYF. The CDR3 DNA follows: TGCGCCAGCAGCTTAGGCCAAGAGCAGGATACGCAGTATTTT.

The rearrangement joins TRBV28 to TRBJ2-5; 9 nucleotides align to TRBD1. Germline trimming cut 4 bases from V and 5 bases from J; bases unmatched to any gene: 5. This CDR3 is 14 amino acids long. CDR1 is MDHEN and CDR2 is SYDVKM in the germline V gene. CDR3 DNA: TGTGCCAGCAGTTCACGACAGGGGGTGGAGACCCAGTACTTC. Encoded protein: CASSSRQGVETQYF.

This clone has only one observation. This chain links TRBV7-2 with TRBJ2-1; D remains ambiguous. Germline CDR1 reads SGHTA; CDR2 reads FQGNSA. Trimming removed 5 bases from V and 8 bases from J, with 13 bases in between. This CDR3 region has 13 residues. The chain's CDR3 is CASSGDPQYEQFF. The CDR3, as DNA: TGTGCCAGCAGCGGTGACCCCCAATATGAGCAGTTCTTC.

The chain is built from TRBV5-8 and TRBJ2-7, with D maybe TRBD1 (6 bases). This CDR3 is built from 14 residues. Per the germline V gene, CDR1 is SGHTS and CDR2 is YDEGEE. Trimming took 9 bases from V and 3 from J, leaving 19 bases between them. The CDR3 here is CATPPQGNRYEQYF. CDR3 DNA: TGTGCCACCCCGCCGCAGGGGAACCGCTACGAGCAGTACTTC.